These 30 T cell receptor beta chains came from one sample sequenced in a study of T-cell memory formation after mild COVID-19. Each CDR3 protein gets one entry after TCRdb re-called the 5' RACE reads with MiXCR. Here the sample spans about 150,000 distinct CDR3 sequences, 25% to 40% being singletons. What was sequenced was PBMCs or a T cell subset sorted from them (not recorded which). These TCRs come from an adult woman who had mild COVID-19 (a few samples of this study predate the infection). Cell type and time point are not known.

This clonotype was observed a few times. The chain couples TRBV2 to TRBJ2-7, with D possibly being TRBD2 (5 bases). The CDR3 has 13 amino acids. Germline V lookup: CDR1 SNHLY, CDR2 FYNNEI. Trimming pared 8 bases from V and 3 bases from J, leaving 14 bases between. Here the CDR3 DNA reads TGTGCCAGCTTACCCCCGAGCGGCTACGAGCAGTACTTC. This encodes CASLPPSGYEQYF.

V usage is TRBV10-3 and J usage is TRBJ2-6; 7 nucleotides align to TRBD1. The V gene's germline CDR1 is ENHRY and CDR2 SYGVKD. The CDR3 spans 16 residues. J lost 0 bases, V lost 5 bases, and 4 bases had no gene match. The CDR3 spells CAISSGTASGANVLTF. DNA of the CDR3: TGTGCCATCAGTTCCGGGACAGCCTCTGGGGCCAACGTCCTGACTTTC.

This clonotype was seen more than once but under ten times. This chain uses TRBV5-6 with TRBJ2-1; D call uncertain. Germline V gene data show CDR1 as SGHDT and CDR2 as YYEEEE. The CDR3 runs 12 residues. V gave up 4 bases and J gave up 8 bases, with 10 bases separating them. CDR3 DNA: TGTGCCAGCAGCATCGGACGGGATGAGCAGTTCTTC. Its protein is CASSIGRDEQFF.

This rearrangement joins TRBV5-1 to TRBJ1-1; D possibly corresponds to TRBD1 (5 bases). This CDR3 region has 15 residues. Germline CDR1 is SGHRS and CDR2 is YFSETQ. The V end was cut by 0 bases, the J end by 0 bases, with 9 bases between. CDR3 coding DNA: TGCGCCAGCAGCTTGGGGTCAGGGATGAACACTGAAGCTTTCTTT. It yields the protein CASSLGSGMNTEAFF. The full variable domain, with the rest looked up from reference TRBV5-1 and TRBJ1-1, is KAGVTQTPRYLIKTRGQQVTLSCSPISGHRSVSWYQQTPGQGLQFLFEYFSETQRNKGNFPGRFSGRQFSNSRSEMNVSTLELGDSALYLCASSLGSGMNTEAFFGQGTRLTVV.

The chain has TRBV7-9 and TRBJ2-5; 8 bases align to TRBD2. The CDR3 spans 14 residues. V shed 5 bases and J 7 bases; nucleotides not matched to a gene: 9. Per germline, CDR1 SEHNR and CDR2 FQNEAQ (reference sequence). CDR3 sequence reads: CASSPGGGRPTQYF. CDR3 nucleotides: TGTGCCAGCAGCCCCGGGGGGGGTCGGCCGACCCAGTACTTC.

The V call is TRBV12-3 or TRBV12-4, the J call TRBJ2-1, with TRBD2 identical over 9 bases. J lost 15 bases, V lost 6 bases, and 9 bases had no gene match. The length of the CDR3 is 12 residues. The chain's CDR3 is CASSKLAGSPFF. The DNA of the CDR3 is TGTGCCAGCAGCAAGCTAGCGGGGTCCCCGTTCTTC.

The genes are TRBV9 and TRBJ2-7; 9 bases map to TRBD2. CDR1 SGDLS and CDR2 YYNGEE come from the germline V gene. The V segment lost 0 bases and the J segment 2 bases; nucleotides outside the gene matches: 3. The CDR3 is 15 residues long. CDR3 sequence reads: CASSVEAGGPYEQYF. The CDR3 nucleotides are TGTGCCAGCAGCGTAGAGGCGGGAGGGCCCTACGAGCAGTACTTC.

As regards this clonotype: The CDR3 does not close with the conserved phenylalanine or tryptophan, likely indicating a read error. The chain couples TRBV7-9 to TRBJ2-6; possibly TRBD1 for D (6 bases). Trimming took off 4 bases at V and 4 bases at J, with 23 bases between the two ends. Per the germline V gene, CDR1 is SEHNR and CDR2 is FQNEAQ (reference sequence). The CDR3 length is 19 residues. In nucleotides, the CDR3 is TGTGCCAGCAGCTCGAACAGGGTTGCGAGAGTTTACGGGGCCAACGTCCTGACTTTA. Its translation: CASSSNRVARVYGANVLTL.

The chain couples TRBV7-8 to TRBJ2-3, with D unresolved. The CDR3 loop spans 16 amino acids. In germline, CDR1 is SGHVS, CDR2 FQNEAQ. The V and J ends lost 5 bases and 1 base respectively, with 16 bases between them. The CDR3 region has the DNA TGTGCCAGCAGCCCTATTGCGTACCCCGGCACAGATACGCAGTATTTT. Translation: CASSPIAYPGTDTQYF.

This clonotype was recorded a few times. The gene calls are TRBV7-2 and TRBJ2-5; D may be TRBD2 (6 bases). Germline V gives CDR1 SGHTA, CDR2 FQGNSA. This CDR3 has 14 residues. V lost 5 bases and J lost 7, with 17 bases in between. The CDR3 DNA reads as TGTGCCAGCAGCCCTCCGGGACTTGCTAGGACCCAGTACTTC. It codes for CASSPPGLARTQYF.

The rearrangement links TRBV7-6 to TRBJ1-1; the D is unclear. Germline V gene lookup returns CDR1 SGHVS and CDR2 FNYEAQ. Trimming left V 5 bases short and J 6 bases short, with 16 bases between. The CDR3 covers 14 residues. This chain's CDR3 is CASSDGATAPEAFF. The CDR3, as DNA: TGTGCCAGCAGCGACGGCGCCACCGCGCCTGAAGCTTTCTTT.

This sequence joins TRBV29-1 and TRBJ2-3; either TRBD1 or TRBD2 may fit D (6 bases each). CDR1 SQVTM and CDR2 ANQGSEA come from the germline V gene. This CDR3 comprises 13 residues. Trimming took 7 bases from V and 4 from J, leaving 15 bases between them. Written as DNA, the CDR3 is TGCAGCGCCCTCGGGGGCAATTCAGATACGCAGTATTTT. It is translated as CSALGGNSDTQYF.

CDR3: CASSLVGSNSYNEQFF. CDR3 DNA sequence: TGTGCCAGCAGCTTAGTTGGCAGCAACTCCTACAATGAGCAGTTCTTC. The J gene is TRBJ2-1, the V gene TRBV7-9, with D unclear. The CDR3 is made up of 16 amino acids. CDR1 and CDR2 from the germline V gene are SEHNR and FQNEAQ (reference sequence). The ends were cut back, 1 base at V and 0 bases at J, with 10 bases in the middle.

V is TRBV21-1 and J is TRBJ1-1. TRBV21-1 is a documented pseudogene. CDR3 length equals 18 residues. The CDR3 loop reads CASSHRWGYVRKNTEAFF. CDR3 bases: TGTGCCAGCAGCCACCGATGGGGTTACGTCAGAAAAAACACTGAAGCTTTCTTT.

Only a few counts were recorded for this clonotype. The rearrangement uses TRBV3-1 and TRBJ2-4, with D tentatively TRBD2 (6 bases). V dropped 1 base and J dropped 0 bases, with 10 bases sitting between them. Germline V gives CDR1 LGHDT, CDR2 YNNKEL (reference sequence). The CDR3 consists of 16 residues. The CDR3 DNA is TGTGCCAGCAGCCAAGCAGGAGGGCTAGCCAAAAACATTCAGTACTTC. It specifies CASSQAGGLAKNIQYF.

In nucleotides, the CDR3 is TGTGCCTGGAGTAGTGGCCAACACAATCAGCCCCAGCATTTT. It codes for CAWSSGQHNQPQHF. The genes are TRBV30 and TRBJ1-5; D gene unclear. The germline CDR1 and CDR2 sequences are GTSNPN and SVGIG (reference sequence). This CDR3 contains 14 residues. V lost 2 bases and J 3 bases, leaving 11 bases between the germline ends.

In this sample, this clonotype turned up a few times. The V gene is TRBV28, the J gene TRBJ2-7; 8 nucleotides align to TRBD1. Germline V gene lookup returns CDR1 MDHEN and CDR2 SYDVKM. This CDR3 region has 15 residues. Trimming cost V 5 bases and J 2 bases; bases outside gene matches: 8. The CDR3 DNA reads TGTGCCAGCAGTCTTAGGGACAGGCCCCCCTACGAGCAGTACTTC. This translates into CASSLRDRPPYEQYF.

The chain links TRBV5-4 to TRBJ2-7; TRBD2 agrees at 7 bases. Germline V gives CDR1 SGHNT, CDR2 YYREEE (reference sequence). Unmatched junction bases numbered 9, after V lost 0 bases and J lost 6 bases. This CDR3 contains 15 residues. The CDR3 DNA is TGTGCCAGCAGCTTGGCGGGGACTGGCGGGGGCGAGCAGTACTTC. Protein sequence: CASSLAGTGGGEQYF.

The chain carries TRBV7-2 and TRBJ2-2, with 7 bases lining up with TRBD1. Germline V gene data show CDR1 as SGHTA and CDR2 as FQGNSA. V gave up 4 bases and J gave up 1 base; unmatched junction bases: 6. This CDR3 spans 16 amino acids. The CDR3 is CASSSPGQLNTGELFF. CDR3 sequence (DNA): TGTGCCAGCAGCTCCCCGGGACAGCTGAACACCGGGGAGCTGTTTTTT.

The chain carries TRBV19 and TRBJ1-4; 10 bases fit TRBD1. V gave up 9 bases and J gave up 8 bases; unmatched junction bases: 3. CDR3 length: 12 amino acids. Germline V gene data show CDR1 as LNHDA and CDR2 as SQIVND (reference sequence). The CDR3, as DNA: TGTGCCAGCGGACAGGGGGGAGAAAAACTGTTTTTT. It encodes CASGQGGEKLFF.

J is TRBJ2-5 and V is TRBV9; no clear D gene. Germline V gene data show CDR1 as SGDLS and CDR2 as YYNGEE. V was cut by 4 bases and J by 5 bases, with 12 bases left in between. This CDR3 is built from 13 residues. The CDR3 nucleotides are TGTGCCAGCAGCAGGACGACAAAGGAGACCCAGTACTTC. This codes for CASSRTTKETQYF.

This clonotype was counted between two and nine times. This chain links TRBV7-8 with TRBJ2-3; 9 nucleotides align to TRBD2. CDR3 length: 18 amino acids. Germline trimming cut 2 bases from V and 2 bases from J; bases unmatched to any gene: 11. Germline CDR1 and CDR2: SGHVS and FQNEAQ. DNA for the CDR3: TGTGCCAGCAGCTTAACCCAGATTAGCGGGAGCCCCACAGATACGCAGTATTTT. Its protein product is CASSLTQISGSPTDTQYF.

Only a few counts were recorded for this clonotype. The rearrangement links TRBV27 to TRBJ2-7; unclear D gene. The V and J ends lost 5 bases and 3 bases respectively, with 11 bases between them. The CDR3 has 13 amino acids. Germline V gene data show CDR1 as MNHEY and CDR2 as SMNVEV (reference sequence). CDR3 nucleotides: TGTGCCAGCAGTCACAGTAGAGGCTACGAGCAGTACTTC. Its protein is CASSHSRGYEQYF.

There are a few counts of this clonotype. The chain couples TRBV27 to TRBJ2-7; D remains ambiguous. Between the trimmed V and J ends, which lost 6 bases and 10 bases, there was a span of 16 bases. There are 12 residues in the CDR3. The germline V gene has CDR1 MNHEY and CDR2 SMNVEV (reference sequence). In DNA form, the CDR3 reads TGTGCCAGCAGCTCCTCCAGCAGCGAACAGTACTTC. It encodes CASSSSSSEQYF.

The rearrangement joins TRBV29-1 to TRBJ1-1, with 12 bases identical to TRBD1. Germline values: CDR1 SQVTM, CDR2 ANQGSEA. Trimming at V came to 4 bases and at J to 4 bases, leaving 10 bases not matched to a gene. The CDR3 totals 16 residues. This chain's CDR3 is CSVGSGQGAVGTEAFF. CDR3 nucleotide sequence: TGCAGCGTTGGATCGGGACAGGGGGCAGTTGGCACTGAAGCTTTCTTT. Full variable domain (missing parts from reference TRBV29-1 and TRBJ1-1): SAVISQKPSRDICQRGTSLTIQCQVDSQVTMMFWYRQQPGQSLTLIATANQGSEATYESGFVIDKFPISRPNLTFSTLTVSNMSPEDSSIYLCSVGSGQGAVGTEAFFGQGTRLTVV.

This clonotype was counted only a few times. The rearrangement links TRBV29-1 to TRBJ1-1; D uncertain. CDR3 length equals 12 residues. Germline CDR1 reads SQVTM; CDR2 reads ANQGSEA. Trimming pared 2 bases from V and 3 bases from J, leaving 7 bases between. The CDR3 coding sequence is TGCAGCGTTGAAAGGGAGGACACTGAAGCTTTCTTT. Amino acid sequence: CSVEREDTEAFF.

This CDR3 reads CASRLTPNTGELFF. As DNA, the CDR3 is TGTGCCAGCCGGCTCACTCCGAACACCGGGGAGCTGTTTTTT. V usage is TRBV2 and J usage is TRBJ2-2; no definite D call. Germline V gene lookup returns CDR1 SNHLY and CDR2 FYNNEI. The CDR3 extends over 14 amino acids. V gave up 8 bases and J gave up 0 bases, with 10 bases separating them.

This clonotype was recorded a few times. This rearrangement joins TRBV12-3 or TRBV12-4 to TRBJ1-5, with D possibly matching TRBD1 (5 bases). The V and J ends lost 2 bases and 4 bases respectively, with 9 bases between them. This CDR3 is 14 amino acids long. For the CDR3, the DNA is TGTGCCAGCAGTTTACGCCAGGGTAATCAGCCCCAGCATTTT. The encoded protein is CASSLRQGNQPQHF.

This clonotype was picked up one time. The rearrangement links TRBV6-1 to TRBJ2-1, with 10 bases matching TRBD2. J lost 8 bases, V lost 10 bases, and 11 bases had no gene match. The CDR3 sequence is 14 residues long. Germline CDR1 reads MNHNS; CDR2 reads SASEGT. As DNA, the CDR3 is TGTGCCATCGTACCGGGACTAGCGACACATGAGCAGTTCTTC. The encoded protein is CAIVPGLATHEQFF.

The V gene is TRBV19, the J gene TRBJ2-1, with 14 bases aligning to TRBD2. After removal of 5 bases from V and 2 bases from J, the junction contained 8 bases not matched to a gene. This CDR3 spans 18 amino acids. Per germline, CDR1 LNHDA and CDR2 SQIVND (reference sequence). The CDR3 spells CASSGGLAGVLPYNEQFF. CDR3 in DNA: TGTGCCAGTAGTGGGGGACTAGCGGGAGTGTTGCCCTACAATGAGCAGTTCTTC.